Included here is one TCR beta chain sequence, with context. This record belongs to a study of CXCR3-negative and CXCR3-positive naive CD8 T cells. Sorting yielded triplicates of about 330,000 cells for each CD8+ T cell subset. The libraries of TRB cDNA were constructed through 5' RACE using UMI labels. TCRdb reanalyzed the 5' RACE reads and collapses them to one entry per CDR3 protein, without DNA. Here the sample table reports 46,000 or so distinct CDR3 sequences. Sequenced material: naive CXCR3- CD8+ T cells from blood. The subset: CD45RO-CCR7+CD27+CD95- naive CD8+ T cells lacking CXCR3 (TNR3-). The receptor's source is a human donor in good health. Some clones in this sample may be carry-over from other donors' samples.

CDR3: CASSQQGAGGYTF. V gene TRBV4-1 combines with J gene TRBJ1-2; the TCRdb D gene call, TRBD1, has no DNA to confirm it. CDR1 and CDR2 from the germline V gene are MGHRA and YSYEKL. This CDR3 is built from 13 residues.